This T cell receptor (beta chain) appears in the sequencing data of a study of cytomegalovirus exposure and HLA in healthy donors. Primers for the PCR totalled 60 Vbeta and 13 Jbeta. Repertoires were generated with immunoSEQ multiplex PCR, while TCRdb's copy carries only in-frame clones and drops some. Here the sample spans about 170,000 clones, around 84% being singletons. Germline assignment: CDR1 WNHNN and CDR2 SYGVQD (reference sequence). The V and J ends lost 2 bases and 5 bases respectively, with 15 bases between them. This CDR3 has 15 amino acids. Sequenced input: PBMCs. The chain employs TRBV10-1 and TRBJ2-5, with a possible D match to TRBD2 (6 bases). The receptor was derived from a boy aged 2-9 years in good health and CMV-seronegative. The DNA for the CDR3 is TGCGCCAGCAGTGAGAACCCTTCCCGGGGGGAGACCCAGTACTTC. Translation: CASSENPSRGETQYF.